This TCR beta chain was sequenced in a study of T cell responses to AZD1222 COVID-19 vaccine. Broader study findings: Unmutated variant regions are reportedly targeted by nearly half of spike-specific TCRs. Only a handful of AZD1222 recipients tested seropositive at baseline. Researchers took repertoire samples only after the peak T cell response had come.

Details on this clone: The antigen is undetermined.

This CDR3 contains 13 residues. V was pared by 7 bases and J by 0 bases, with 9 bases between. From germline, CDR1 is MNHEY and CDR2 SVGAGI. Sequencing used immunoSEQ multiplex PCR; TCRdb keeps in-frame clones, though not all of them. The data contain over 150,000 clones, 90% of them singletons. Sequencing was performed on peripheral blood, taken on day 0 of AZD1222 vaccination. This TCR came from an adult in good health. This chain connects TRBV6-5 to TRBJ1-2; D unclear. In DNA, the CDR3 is TGTGCCAGCACCCCCACTCCTAACTATGGCTACACCTTC. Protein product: CASTPTPNYGYTF.